These T cell receptor beta chains were read from a single sample in a study of blood T cell repertoires in COVID-19. The protocol was immunoSEQ multiplex PCR, while the TCRdb copy is restricted to in-frame clones and leaves out a portion. Altogether 200,000 to 300,000 clones are present, roughly 82% being singletons, with the ten largest covering 2% to 2.5%. The sample consisted of peripheral blood. These receptors were collected from a man aged 35-49 years who had recovered from COVID-19. Both conserved end residues are part of each CDR3.

V: TRBV5-1
J: TRBJ1-6
CDR3: CASSLELHYNSPLHF

V: TRBV19
J: TRBJ2-1
CDR3: CASKRDGSSYNEQFF

V: TRBV7-9
J: TRBJ1-2
CDR3: CASSRSGVRYGYTF

V: TRBV3-1/TRBV3-2
J: TRBJ1-1
CDR3: CASSRTGGLNTEAFF

V: TRBV9
J: TRBJ1-3
CDR3: CASSARPRGYSGNTIYF

V: TRBV10-1
J: TRBJ2-3
CDR3: CASSESGGLTDTQYF

V: TRBV4-1
J: TRBJ2-1
CDR3: CASSQVVAAYNEQFF

V: TRBV3-1/TRBV3-2
J: TRBJ1-5
CDR3: CASSQFTGDQPQHF

V: TRBV15
J: TRBJ1-2
CDR3: CATSRGGGDGYTF

V: TRBV10-3
J: TRBJ2-1
CDR3: CAIGTSGSNEQFF

V: TRBV27
J: TRBJ2-7
CDR3: CASSLAGGLSYEQYF

V: TRBV10-2
J: TRBJ2-1
CDR3: CASRRTSSSYNEQFF

V: TRBV18
J: TRBJ2-5
CDR3: CASSPSSGRAETQYF

V: TRBV18
J: TRBJ2-1
CDR3: CASSPRYLAGNNEQFF

V: TRBV7-6
J: TRBJ1-3
CDR3: CASSLGPGGGNTIYF

V: TRBV30
J: TRBJ1-4
CDR3: CAWKGGTGNEKLFF

V: TRBV6-5
J: TRBJ1-1
CDR3: CASLSLVSLGAFF

V: TRBV29-1
J: TRBJ2-1
CDR3: CSAEAGFSYNEQFF

V: TRBV6-6
J: TRBJ2-1
CDR3: CASSYYTDYNNEQFF

V: TRBV19
J: TRBJ2-1
CDR3: CASNSGTGRIEQFF

V: TRBV9
J: TRBJ2-6
CDR3: CASSSPTSGGAGVLTF

V: TRBV27
J: TRBJ2-3
CDR3: CASSPRVTDTQYF

V: TRBV30
J: TRBJ1-2
CDR3: CAWSTYGGSFEGYTF

V: TRBV19
J: TRBJ2-7
CDR3: CASSIDPFSRRYEQYF

V: TRBV5-1
J: TRBJ2-1
CDR3: CASSLWDRGEDEQFF

V: TRBV7-8
J: TRBJ2-5
CDR3: CASSLGTVYQETQYF

V: TRBV5-1
J: TRBJ1-2
CDR3: CASSYRDYGYTF

V: TRBV18
J: TRBJ2-1
CDR3: CASSRRQGSSVDEQFF

V: TRBV4-3
J: TRBJ2-5
CDR3: CASSQWLQSSGRAVQETQYF

V: TRBV10-3
J: TRBJ1-4
CDR3: CAISDDGRGEKLFF

V: TRBV2
J: TRBJ2-1
CDR3: CASSIERGGGNEQFF

V: TRBV11-3
J: TRBJ2-1
CDR3: CASSSPGTGVYEQFF

V: TRBV9
J: TRBJ2-5
CDR3: CASSVVGTGFGETQYF

V: TRBV7-9
J: TRBJ1-4
CDR3: CASSSPGGNEKLFF

V: TRBV6-1
J: TRBJ1-1
CDR3: CASSEHAGTGGAFF

V: TRBV2
J: TRBJ1-2
CDR3: CASSEPQGAKGYTF

V: TRBV5-5
J: TRBJ2-1
CDR3: CASSLRRYRGEDEQFF

V: TRBV18
J: TRBJ2-1
CDR3: CASSLTMGGQTYNEQFF

V: TRBV3-1/TRBV3-2
J: TRBJ1-1
CDR3: CASSQGSSNTEAFF

V: TRBV5-1
J: TRBJ1-1
CDR3: CASSVDGNTEAFF

V: TRBV4-1
J: TRBJ2-7
CDR3: CASSQDRGAEQYF

V: TRBV10-3
J: TRBJ1-3
CDR3: CAISESSGNTIYF

V: TRBV18
J: TRBJ2-1
CDR3: CASSSTSGYNEQFF

V: TRBV2
J: TRBJ1-2
CDR3: CASTPAMPAGSGYTF

V: TRBV18
J: TRBJ1-1
CDR3: CASSEDSASEAFF

V: TRBV9
J: TRBJ2-5
CDR3: CASSVTASGAQETQYF

V: TRBV5-5
J: TRBJ2-1
CDR3: CASSLFSTSEDEQFF